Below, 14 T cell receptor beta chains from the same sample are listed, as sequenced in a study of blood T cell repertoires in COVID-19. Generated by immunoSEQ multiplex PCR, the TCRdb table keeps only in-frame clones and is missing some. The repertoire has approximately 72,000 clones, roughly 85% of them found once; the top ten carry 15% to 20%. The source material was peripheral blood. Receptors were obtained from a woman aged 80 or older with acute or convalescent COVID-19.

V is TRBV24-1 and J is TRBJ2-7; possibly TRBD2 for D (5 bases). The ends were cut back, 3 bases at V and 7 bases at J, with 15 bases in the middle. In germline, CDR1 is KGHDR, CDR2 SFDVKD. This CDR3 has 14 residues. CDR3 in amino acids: CATSDPASGLEQYF. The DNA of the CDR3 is TGTGCCACCAGTGATCCTGCGTCGGGGTTAGAGCAGTACTTC.

CDR3 sequence reads: CASSYGTSGGDEQFF. CDR3 bases: TGTGCCAGCAGTTACGGGACTAGCGGGGGGGATGAGCAGTTCTTC. The chain is built from TRBV6-6 and TRBJ2-1, with TRBD2 matching over 16 bases. This CDR3 is 15 amino acids long. V lost 2 bases and J lost 8; bases outside the gene matches: 0. CDR1 and CDR2 from the germline V gene are MNHNY and SVGAGI (reference sequence).

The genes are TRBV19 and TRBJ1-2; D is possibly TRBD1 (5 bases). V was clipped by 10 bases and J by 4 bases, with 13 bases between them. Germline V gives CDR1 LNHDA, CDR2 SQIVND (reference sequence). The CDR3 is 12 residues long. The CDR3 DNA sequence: TGTGCCATTTCGACAGCCCCCTATGGCTACACCTTC. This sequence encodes CAISTAPYGYTF.

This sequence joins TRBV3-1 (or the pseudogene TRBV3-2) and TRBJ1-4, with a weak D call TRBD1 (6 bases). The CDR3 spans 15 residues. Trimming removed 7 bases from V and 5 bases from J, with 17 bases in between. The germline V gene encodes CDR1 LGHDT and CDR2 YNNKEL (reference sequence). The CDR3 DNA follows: TGTGCCAGCACCCAGGGCCTTCAGGGGAATGAAAAACTGTTTTTT. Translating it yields CASTQGLQGNEKLFF.

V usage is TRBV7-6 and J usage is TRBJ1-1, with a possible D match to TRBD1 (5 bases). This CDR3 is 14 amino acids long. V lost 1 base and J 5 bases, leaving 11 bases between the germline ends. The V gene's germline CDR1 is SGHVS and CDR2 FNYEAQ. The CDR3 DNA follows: TGTGCCAGCAGCTTAGGGGGCGCGAGAACTGAAGCTTTCTTT. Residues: CASSLGGARTEAFF.

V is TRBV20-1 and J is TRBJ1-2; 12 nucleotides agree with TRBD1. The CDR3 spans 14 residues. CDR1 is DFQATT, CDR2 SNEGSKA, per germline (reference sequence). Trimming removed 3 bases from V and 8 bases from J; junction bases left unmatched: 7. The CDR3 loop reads CSASLGTGGGGYTF. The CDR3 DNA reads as TGCAGTGCTAGTCTCGGGACAGGGGGCGGAGGCTACACCTTC.

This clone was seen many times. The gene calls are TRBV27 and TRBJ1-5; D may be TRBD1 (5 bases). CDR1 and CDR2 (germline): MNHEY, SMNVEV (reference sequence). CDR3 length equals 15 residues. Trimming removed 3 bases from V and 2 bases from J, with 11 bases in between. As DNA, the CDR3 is TGTGCCAGCAGTTTTCAGGGCTTGGGCAATCAGCCCCAGCATTTT. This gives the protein CASSFQGLGNQPQHF.

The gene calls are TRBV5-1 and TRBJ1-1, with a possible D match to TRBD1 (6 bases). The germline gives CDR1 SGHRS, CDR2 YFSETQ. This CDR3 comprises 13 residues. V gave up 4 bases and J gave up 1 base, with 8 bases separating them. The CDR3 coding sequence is TGCGCCAGCAGCGAACAGGGGAACACTGAAGCTTTCTTT. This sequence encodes CASSEQGNTEAFF.

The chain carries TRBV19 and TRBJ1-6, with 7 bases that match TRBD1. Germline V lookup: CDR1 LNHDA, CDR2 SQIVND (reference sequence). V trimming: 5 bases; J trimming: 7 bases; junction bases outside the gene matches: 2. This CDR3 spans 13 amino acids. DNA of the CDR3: TGTGCCAGTAGTTTGACAGGGAATTCACCCCTCCACTTT. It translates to CASSLTGNSPLHF.

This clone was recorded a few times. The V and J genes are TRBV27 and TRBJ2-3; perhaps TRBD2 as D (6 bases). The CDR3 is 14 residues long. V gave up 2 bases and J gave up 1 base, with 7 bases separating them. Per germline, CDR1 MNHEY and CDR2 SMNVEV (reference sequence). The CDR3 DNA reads TGTGCCAGCAGTTTAAGGAGGGGCACAGATACGCAGTATTTT. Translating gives CASSLRRGTDTQYF.

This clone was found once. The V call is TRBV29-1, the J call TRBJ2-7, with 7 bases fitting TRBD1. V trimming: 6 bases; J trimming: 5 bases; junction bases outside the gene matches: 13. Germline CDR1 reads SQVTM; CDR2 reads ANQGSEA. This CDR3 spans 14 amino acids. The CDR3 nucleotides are TGCAGCGTGCGCCGGGACAGCCTTATTCACGAGCAGTACTTC. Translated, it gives CSVRRDSLIHEQYF.

The CDR3 reads CASRFGQGASNQPQHF. CDR3 DNA sequence: TGTGCCAGCAGATTCGGACAGGGGGCCAGCAATCAGCCCCAGCATTTT. This chain connects TRBV6-6 to TRBJ1-5, with 11 bases aligning to TRBD1. The CDR3 spans 16 residues. Germline CDR1 reads MNHNY; CDR2 reads SVGAGI (reference sequence). V was pared by 6 bases and J by 1 base, with 5 bases of the junction left unmatched.

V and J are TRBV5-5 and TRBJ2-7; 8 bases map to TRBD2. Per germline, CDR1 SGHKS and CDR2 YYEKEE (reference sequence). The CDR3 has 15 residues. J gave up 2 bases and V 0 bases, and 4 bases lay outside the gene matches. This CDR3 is CASSLATSGPYEQYF. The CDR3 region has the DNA TGTGCCAGCAGCTTGGCTACTAGCGGTCCCTACGAGCAGTACTTC.

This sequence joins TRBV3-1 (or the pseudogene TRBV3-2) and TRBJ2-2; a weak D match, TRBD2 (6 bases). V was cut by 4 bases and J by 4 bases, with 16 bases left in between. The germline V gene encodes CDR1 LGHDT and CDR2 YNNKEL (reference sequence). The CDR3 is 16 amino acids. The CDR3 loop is CASSREEGQLTGELFF. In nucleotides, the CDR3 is TGTGCCAGCAGCCGAGAGGAGGGCCAGCTCACCGGGGAGCTGTTTTTT.